These 15 T cell receptor beta chains came from one sample sequenced in a study of blood T cell repertoires in COVID-19. Sequencing was performed with immunoSEQ multiplex PCR; in TCRdb, only in-frame clones are kept and a portion is missing. The table has approximately 300,000 clones, roughly 90% seen once; the top ten hold around 6.6%. Sequenced sample: peripheral blood. Source of these receptors: a man younger than 35 who had recovered from COVID-19.

This chain uses TRBV6-1 with TRBJ2-3; 12 bases fit TRBD2. CDR3 length equals 16 residues. Unmatched junction bases numbered 6, after V lost 4 bases and J lost 4 bases. Germline V CDR1 and CDR2: MNHNS, SASEGT. The CDR3 here is CASSARLAGAADTQYF. The DNA for the CDR3 is TGTGCCAGCAGTGCCAGACTAGCGGGAGCGGCAGATACGCAGTATTTT.

The rearrangement uses TRBV11-1 and TRBJ1-2; D gene ambiguous. CDR1 is SGHAT, CDR2 FQDESV, per germline (reference sequence). V was shortened by 1 base and J by 1 base, with 4 bases between the two germline ends. The CDR3 sequence is 13 residues long. CDR3 bases: TGTGCCAGCAGCTTAGACATTAACTATGGCTACACCTTC. Translated: CASSLDINYGYTF.

This chain connects TRBV28 to TRBJ1-1; D is perhaps TRBD1 (5 bases). This CDR3 spans 14 amino acids. The germline CDR1 and CDR2 sequences are MDHEN and SYDVKM. V lost 8 bases and J 5 bases, leaving 18 bases between the germline ends. CDR3 in amino acids: CASSNWQGGTEAFF. The CDR3 DNA follows: TGTGCCAGCTCAAATTGGCAGGGAGGTACTGAAGCTTTCTTT.

The CDR3 is CASTRDRGGQPQHF. The CDR3 DNA sequence: TGTGCCAGCACCCGGGACAGGGGTGGTCAGCCCCAGCATTTT. This rearrangement joins TRBV2 to TRBJ1-5, with TRBD1 matching 10 bases. The germline V gene encodes CDR1 SNHLY and CDR2 FYNNEI. CDR3 length equals 14 residues. V lost 7 bases to trimming and J lost 6 bases; unmatched junction nucleotides: 6.

The chain recombines TRBV19 with TRBJ2-7; D perhaps matches TRBD1 (6 bases). With 6 bases removed from V and 4 bases from J, the gap between germline ends came to 16 bases. The CDR3 runs 14 residues. CDR1 is LNHDA, CDR2 SQIVND, per germline (reference sequence). This chain's CDR3 is CASSLYGQRYEQYF. The CDR3 bases are TGTGCCAGTAGCCTATACGGACAGAGATACGAGCAGTACTTC. Looking up the rest from reference TRBV19 and TRBJ2-7 gives the full variable domain: DGGITQSPKYLFRKEGQNVTLSCEQNLNHDAMYWYRQDPGQGLRLIYYSQIVNDFQKGDIAEGYSVSREKKESFPLTVTSAQKNPTAFYLCASSLYGQRYEQYFGPGTRLTVT.

This clone was recorded once. The chain uses TRBV19 and TRBJ2-1; 8 nucleotides align to TRBD2. J was trimmed by 10 bases and V by 4 bases; bases with no gene match: 12. Germline values: CDR1 LNHDA, CDR2 SQIVND (reference sequence). The CDR3 has 15 amino acids. CDR3 amino acids: CASSTLAGTNQEQFF. In nucleotides, the CDR3 is TGTGCCAGTAGTACCCTAGCGGGTACCAACCAGGAGCAGTTCTTC.

The chain has TRBV6-4 and TRBJ2-3, with D perhaps matching TRBD1 (6 bases). Deletions cut 0 bases from V and 6 bases from J, with 10 bases between. The CDR3 runs to 14 residues. CDR1 and CDR2 from the germline V gene are MRHNA and SNTAGT. This CDR3 reads CASSDSKGGDTQYF. The CDR3 DNA sequence: TGTGCCAGCAGTGACTCGAAAGGGGGTGATACGCAGTATTTT.

The sample holds one count of this clone. This chain joins TRBV3-1 (or the pseudogene TRBV3-2) and TRBJ2-2; D is unclear. The CDR3 spans 16 residues. CDR1 is LGHDT, CDR2 YNNKEL, per germline (reference sequence). V gave up 6 bases and J gave up 3 bases, with 17 bases separating them. CDR3 coding DNA: TGTGCCAGCAGGACCCGTTCCGGTCGGGACACCGGGGAGCTGTTTTTT. Its translation: CASRTRSGRDTGELFF.

Worth noting for this clone: This specimen includes other DNA sequences encoding the same CDR3. The V and J genes are TRBV5-1 and TRBJ2-3; 9 bases align to TRBD2. The CDR3 sequence is 15 residues long. The V gene's germline CDR1 is SGHRS and CDR2 YFSETQ. Trimming cost V 0 bases and J 3 bases; bases outside gene matches: 2. The CDR3 reads CASSLGTSGTDTQYF. DNA of the CDR3: TGCGCCAGCAGCTTGGGCACTAGCGGGACAGATACGCAGTATTTT.

This chain connects TRBV19 to TRBJ2-1; 12 bases match TRBD1. V gave up 8 bases and J gave up 9 bases; unmatched junction bases: 8. The CDR3 is made up of 14 amino acids. Per germline, CDR1 LNHDA and CDR2 SQIVND (reference sequence). The CDR3 bases are TGTGCCAGTGAACCGGGACAGGGGGCGTTTGAGCAGTTCTTC. Encoded protein: CASEPGQGAFEQFF.

This rearrangement joins TRBV6-5 to TRBJ1-1, with TRBD1 as a possible D gene (5 bases). The V end was cut by 8 bases, the J end by 6 bases, with 16 bases between. The CDR3 loop spans 13 amino acids. Germline CDR1 reads MNHEY; CDR2 reads SVGAGI. The CDR3 nucleotides are TGTGCCAGCGAGATAGGGACTTTGGCTGAAGCTTTCTTT. Protein: CASEIGTLAEAFF.

The chain joins TRBV27 to TRBJ1-1; D might be TRBD1 (6 bases). The CDR3 sequence is 15 residues long. Germline V CDR1 and CDR2: MNHEY, SMNVEV (reference sequence). V lost 6 bases and J 4 bases, leaving 18 bases between the germline ends. CDR3 sequence reads: CASRLNPQGRTEAFF. In nucleotides, the CDR3 is TGTGCCAGCAGACTAAACCCGCAGGGGCGCACTGAAGCTTTCTTT.

The V gene is TRBV18, the J gene TRBJ2-4; TRBD2 might be the D (6 bases). Trimming left V 3 bases short and J 0 bases short, with 15 bases between. From germline, CDR1 is KGHSH and CDR2 LQKENI. This CDR3 is 17 amino acids long. CDR3 residues: CASSPVVAGLAKNIQYF. CDR3 bases: TGTGCCAGCTCACCGGTGGTTGCGGGGCTAGCCAAAAACATTCAGTACTTC.

The chain uses TRBV27 and TRBJ1-6, with 7 bases lining up with TRBD1. V was clipped by 7 bases and J by 4 bases; unmatched bases: 13. The CDR3 covers 17 residues. The germline V gene has CDR1 MNHEY and CDR2 SMNVEV (reference sequence). CDR3 in DNA: TGTGCCAGCAAAGCCGGGACAGAGGGAATGTATAATTCACCCCTCCACTTT. Protein product: CASKAGTEGMYNSPLHF.

The rearrangement links TRBV6-1 to TRBJ2-2, with 9 bases aligning to TRBD2. This CDR3 has 16 residues. After removal of 2 bases from V and 3 bases from J, the junction contained 4 bases not matched to a gene. From germline, CDR1 is MNHNS and CDR2 SASEGT. This chain's CDR3 is CASSEWLAGYTGELFF. The CDR3, as DNA: TGTGCCAGCAGTGAATGGCTAGCGGGGTACACCGGGGAGCTGTTTTTT.